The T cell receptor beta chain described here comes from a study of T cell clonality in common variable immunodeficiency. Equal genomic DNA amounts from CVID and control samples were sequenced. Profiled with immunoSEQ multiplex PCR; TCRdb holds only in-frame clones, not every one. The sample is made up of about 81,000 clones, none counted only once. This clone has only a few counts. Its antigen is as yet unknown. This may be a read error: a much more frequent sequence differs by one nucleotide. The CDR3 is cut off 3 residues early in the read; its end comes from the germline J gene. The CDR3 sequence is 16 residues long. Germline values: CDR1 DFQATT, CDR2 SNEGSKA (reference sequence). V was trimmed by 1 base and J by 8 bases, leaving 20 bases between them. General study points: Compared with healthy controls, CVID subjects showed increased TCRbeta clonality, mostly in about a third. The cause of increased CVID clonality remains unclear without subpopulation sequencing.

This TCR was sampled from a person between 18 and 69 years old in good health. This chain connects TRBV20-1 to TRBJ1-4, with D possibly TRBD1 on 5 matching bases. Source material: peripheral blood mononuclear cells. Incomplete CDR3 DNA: TGCAGTGCTAGAGGTCCCAAAGGGGTCGGGGGAGAAAAA. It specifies CSARGPKGVGGEK. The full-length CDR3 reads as CSARGPKGVGGEKLFF.